This is a list of T cell receptor beta chains from one sample in a study of OX40 agonist ivuxolimab in advanced cancers. The method was immunoSEQ multiplex PCR; TCRdb's version includes in-frame clones alone and lacks a portion of them. Of over 60,000 clones in the sample, 84% were seen once. The sample consisted of CD4+ or CD8+ T cells sorted from blood, taken in a trial of the OX40 agonist ivuxolimab. The origin of the receptors is an adult with an advanced solid tumor such as melanoma, head and neck, liver or kidney cancer. Both conserved end residues are part of each CDR3. D genes are given only for firm matches. The size of a clone is reported for some rows only, either as once, few or many, or as a class for expanded clones.

clone_size	v_call	d_call	j_call	cdr3_nt	cdr3_aa
-	TRBV27	-	TRBJ2-7	TGTGCCAGCAGACTGACAGCTACCTACGAGCAGTACTTC	CASRLTATYEQYF
-	TRBV27	-	TRBJ2-1	TGTGCCAGCAGCCCCCCGCGTGGGCACCGCTCCTACAATGAGCAGTTCTTC	CASSPPRGHRSYNEQFF
-	TRBV18	-	TRBJ2-1	TGTGCCAGCTCACCACAAACAGGGTTCCCCTACAATGAGCAGTTCTTC	CASSPQTGFPYNEQFF
few	TRBV5-1	TRBD2	TRBJ2-7	TGCGCCAGCAGGTCGCAGACTAGCGGGAACGAGCAGTACTTC	CASRSQTSGNEQYF
few	TRBV5-4	-	TRBJ2-5	TGTGCCAGCAGCTTGCAAAAGCAAGAGACCCAGTACTTC	CASSLQKQETQYF
few	TRBV19	-	TRBJ1-1	TGTGCCAGTAGTCAATACACTGAAGCTTTCTTT	CASSQYTEAFF
-	TRBV5-8	-	TRBJ2-1	TGTGCCAGCAGCCGCGCTAGGAGCTCCTACAATGAGCAGTTCTTC	CASSRARSSYNEQFF
-	TRBV28	-	TRBJ2-7	TGTGCCAGCAGTTTATCCCAGGGGATCGGCCACTTC	CASSLSQGIGHF
-	TRBV5-1	TRBD2	TRBJ2-2	TGCGCCAGCAGCTTGACTTTGGGACTAGCGGAGAACACCGGGGAGCTGTTTTTT	CASSLTLGLAENTGELFF
-	TRBV4-3	TRBD1	TRBJ1-1	TGCGCCAGCAGCCACCGGGGACAGGGTTTCACTGAAGCTTTCTTT	CASSHRGQGFTEAFF
-	TRBV5-6	TRBD1	TRBJ1-5	TGTGCCAGCAGCTTGGCGGGACAGTACGTTAATCAGCCCCAGCATTTT	CASSLAGQYVNQPQHF
-	TRBV2	TRBD1	TRBJ1-4	TGTGCAGGGAGAGTGACAGGGTTTGAAAAACTGTTTTTT	CAGRVTGFEKLFF
-	TRBV5-1	-	TRBJ2-4	TGCGCCAGCAGCTTAAATTTCCAGGGTTCTGGAGCCAAAAACATTCAGTACTTC	CASSLNFQGSGAKNIQYF
-	TRBV7-6	TRBD1	TRBJ1-5	TGTGCCAGCAGCTCCGGACAGGGGGGAGTGCCCCAGCATTTT	CASSSGQGGVPQHF
-	TRBV7-9	-	TRBJ2-3	TGTGCCAGCAGCCTCCCGGGTCAGGATACGCAGTATTTT	CASSLPGQDTQYF
few	TRBV5-1	-	TRBJ1-1	TGCGCCAGCAGCTTGGGACAGCCACCTCAGAACACTGAAGCTTTCTTT	CASSLGQPPQNTEAFF
-	TRBV15	-	TRBJ2-3	TGTGCCACCAGCAGCTCGGGAGAGGGCACAGATACGCAGTATTTT	CATSSSGEGTDTQYF
-	TRBV10-3	-	TRBJ2-5	TGTGCCATCAGTGACAGGGGAACCGAGACCCAGTACTTC	CAISDRGTETQYF
-	TRBV7-2	TRBD2	TRBJ2-3	TGTGCCAGCGGAATAGCGGGGGGGCCGGGCGATACGCAGTATTTT	CASGIAGGPGDTQYF
few	TRBV18	-	TRBJ2-7	TGTGCCAGCTCACCTACATCTAGACAGGCTAACGAGCAGTACTTC	CASSPTSRQANEQYF
-	TRBV30	-	TRBJ1-1	TGTGCCTGGAGAAGGAGAGGCGACACTGAAGCTTTCTTT	CAWRRRGDTEAFF
-	TRBV28	-	TRBJ1-6	TGTGCCAGCAGACGTCAGACCCCCAATTCACCCCTCCACTTT	CASRRQTPNSPLHF
-	TRBV28	TRBD1	TRBJ2-7	TGTGCCAGCAGTTCGACCCGGGACAGGGGATGGTACGAGCAGTACTTC	CASSSTRDRGWYEQYF
-	TRBV27	TRBD2	TRBJ2-5	TGTGCCAGCAGTCTTCCGCCCGGGACTAGCGGGGAGGGGCGAGAGACCCAGTACTTC	CASSLPPGTSGEGRETQYF
-	TRBV15	TRBD2	TRBJ2-1	TGTGCCACCAGCCTGGGACTAGCGGGAGGGCCGGGGCAGTTCTTC	CATSLGLAGGPGQFF
-	TRBV19	-	TRBJ1-1	TGTGCCAGTAGTATAGAGGGACGGCTAAACACTGAAGCTTTCTTT	CASSIEGRLNTEAFF
-	TRBV7-9	-	TRBJ2-1	TGTGCCAGCAGCTTAGCGGGCAGTTTGGGCAATGAGCAGTTCTTC	CASSLAGSLGNEQFF
-	TRBV6-1	-	TRBJ2-3	TGTGCCAGCAGTGAAGGTCTAGCCGACATATCGCAGTATTTT	CASSEGLADISQYF
-	TRBV5-4	-	TRBJ1-3	TGTGCCAGCAGCTTGGAGGGAATTGGAAACACCATATATTTT	CASSLEGIGNTIYF
-	TRBV28	TRBD1	TRBJ2-2	TGTGCCAGCTGGCCCGGGACAGGGTACACCGGGGAGCTGTTTTTT	CASWPGTGYTGELFF
-	TRBV7-2	-	TRBJ1-3	TGTGCCAGCAGCTTAGACACCGGATACTCTGGAAACACCATATATTTT	CASSLDTGYSGNTIYF
-	TRBV4-3	-	TRBJ1-1	TGCGCCAGCAGCCAATCCGTGACGAACACTGAAGCTTTCTTT	CASSQSVTNTEAFF
few	TRBV9	-	TRBJ1-6	TGTGCCAGCAGTGTCCAGCTAGATTCACCCCTCCACTTT	CASSVQLDSPLHF
few	TRBV9	-	TRBJ1-2	TGTGCCAGCAGCGTAGGAGCGGGGGGGAGACACTATGGCTACACCTTC	CASSVGAGGRHYGYTF
-	TRBV28	-	TRBJ1-5	TGTGCCAGCAAAACCGGGACATACTATCAGCCCCAGCATTTT	CASKTGTYYQPQHF
-	TRBV6-5	TRBD2	TRBJ2-5	TGTGCCAGCAGTTACTCGCGGACTAGTGTGAAGACCCAGTACTTC	CASSYSRTSVKTQYF
-	TRBV28	-	TRBJ2-7	TGTGCCAGCAGGCCAGTTGGGTCCTACGAGCAGTACTTC	CASRPVGSYEQYF
-	TRBV7-3	-	TRBJ2-1	TGTGCCAGCAGCCTAGGGAATGAGCAGTTCTTC	CASSLGNEQFF
-	TRBV15	TRBD1	TRBJ1-2	TGTGCCACCAGCAGAGGCCTAATAACAGGGGGCCACGGCTACACCTTC	CATSRGLITGGHGYTF
-	TRBV10-1	-	TRBJ2-5	TGCGCCAGCAGTGAGGGGGGGGCACAAGAGACCCAGTACTTC	CASSEGGAQETQYF
-	TRBV7-2	-	TRBJ2-7	TGTGCCAGCAGCTCCTACGGCACACAGGGTTCCCTCTTC	CASSSYGTQGSLF
once	TRBV9	-	TRBJ2-5	TGTGCCAGCAGCCGCGCCGATGGGCGTCTCCAAGAGACCCAGTACTTC	CASSRADGRLQETQYF
-	TRBV6-1	-	TRBJ2-5	TGTGCCAGCAGTGACCAGGGACGACAAGAGACCCAGTACTTC	CASSDQGRQETQYF
-	TRBV28	-	TRBJ1-6	TGTGCCAGCGGCCCTGAATCGGGAGTTAATTCACCCCTCCACTTT	CASGPESGVNSPLHF
once	TRBV4-1	TRBD2	TRBJ2-3	TGCGCCAGCAGCCAAGACTCTAGCGGGAGGACCACTTTT	CASSQDSSGRTTF
once	TRBV5-5	TRBD2	TRBJ2-3	TGTGCCAGCAGCCGCACTCTGGGGGGGTCAGATACGCAGTATTTT	CASSRTLGGSDTQYF